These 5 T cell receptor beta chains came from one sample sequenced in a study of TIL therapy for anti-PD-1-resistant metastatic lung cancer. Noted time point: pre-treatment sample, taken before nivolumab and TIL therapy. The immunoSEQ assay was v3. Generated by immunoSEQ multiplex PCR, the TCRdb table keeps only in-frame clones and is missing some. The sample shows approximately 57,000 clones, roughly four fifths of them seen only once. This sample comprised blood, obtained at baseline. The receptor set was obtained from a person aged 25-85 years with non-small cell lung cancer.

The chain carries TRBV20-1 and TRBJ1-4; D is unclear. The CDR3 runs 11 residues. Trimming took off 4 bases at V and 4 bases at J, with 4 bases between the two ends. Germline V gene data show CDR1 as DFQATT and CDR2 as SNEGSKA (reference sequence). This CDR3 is CSAKNNEKLFF. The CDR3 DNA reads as TGCAGTGCTAAAAATAATGAAAAACTGTTTTTT.

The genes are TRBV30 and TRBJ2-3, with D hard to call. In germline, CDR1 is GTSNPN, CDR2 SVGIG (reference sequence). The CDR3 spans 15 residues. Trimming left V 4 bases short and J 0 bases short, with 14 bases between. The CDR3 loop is CAWTLAAYSTDTQYF. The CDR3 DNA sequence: TGTGCCTGGACGTTGGCGGCCTACAGCACAGATACGCAGTATTTT.

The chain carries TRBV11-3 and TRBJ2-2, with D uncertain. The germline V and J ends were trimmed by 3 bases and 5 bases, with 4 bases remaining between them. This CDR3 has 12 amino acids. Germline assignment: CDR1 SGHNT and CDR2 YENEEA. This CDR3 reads CASSFSTGELFF. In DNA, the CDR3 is TGTGCCAGCAGCTTCTCAACCGGGGAGCTGTTTTTT.

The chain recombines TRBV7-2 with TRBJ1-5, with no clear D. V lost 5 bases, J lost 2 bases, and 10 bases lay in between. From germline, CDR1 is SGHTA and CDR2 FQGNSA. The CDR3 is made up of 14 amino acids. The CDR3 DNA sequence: TGTGCCAGCAGCCCCATCCGAGGCAATCAGCCCCAGCATTTT. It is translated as CASSPIRGNQPQHF.

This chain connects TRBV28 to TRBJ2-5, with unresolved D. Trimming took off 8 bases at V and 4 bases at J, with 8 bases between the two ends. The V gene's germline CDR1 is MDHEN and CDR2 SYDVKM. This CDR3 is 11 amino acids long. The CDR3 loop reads CASSNLETQYF. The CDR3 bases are TGTGCCAGCTCTAATTTAGAGACCCAGTACTTC.